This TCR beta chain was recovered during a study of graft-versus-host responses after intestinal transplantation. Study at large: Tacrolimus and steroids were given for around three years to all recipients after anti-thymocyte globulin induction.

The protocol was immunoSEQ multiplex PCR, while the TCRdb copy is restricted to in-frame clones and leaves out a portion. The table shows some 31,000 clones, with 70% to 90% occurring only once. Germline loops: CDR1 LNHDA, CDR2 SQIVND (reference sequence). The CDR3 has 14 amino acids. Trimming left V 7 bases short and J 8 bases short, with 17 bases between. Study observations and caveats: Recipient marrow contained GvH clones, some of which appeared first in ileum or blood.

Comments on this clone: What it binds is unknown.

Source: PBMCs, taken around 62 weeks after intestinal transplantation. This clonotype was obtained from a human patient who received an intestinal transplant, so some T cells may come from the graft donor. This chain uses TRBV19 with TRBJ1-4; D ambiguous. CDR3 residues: CASTETATVEKLFF. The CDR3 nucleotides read TGTGCCAGTACCGAAACAGCTACCGTCGAAAAACTGTTTTTT. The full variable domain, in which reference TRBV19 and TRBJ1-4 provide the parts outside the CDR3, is DGGITQSPKYLFRKEGQNVTLSCEQNLNHDAMYWYRQDPGQGLRLIYYSQIVNDFQKGDIAEGYSVSREKKESFPLTVTSAQKNPTAFYLCASTETATVEKLFFGSGTQLSVL.